Listed below are T cell receptor beta chains from one sample, sequenced in a study of blood T cell repertoires in COVID-19. Repertoires were generated with immunoSEQ multiplex PCR, while TCRdb's copy carries only in-frame clones and drops some. The sample has about 190,000 clones, under 80% seen once. Sequenced: peripheral blood. The receptors here all came from a man aged 50-60 years who had recovered from COVID-19. CDR3s include the opening cysteine and the closing phenylalanine or tryptophan. A D gene is named only where the DNA matches it firmly. The listing skips clone size in some rows; elsewhere it reads once, few, many or a size class.

NA	NA	TRBV3-1/TRBV3-2	CASSPSVPGKNIQYF
NA	TRBD2	TRBV9	CASSGGRAGEQYF
NA	NA	TRBV2	CASSPGLSHTEAFF
NA	NA	TRBV24-1	CATSDLSTGVNQPQHF
NA	TRBD1	TRBV11-3	CASSPGQGDTQYF
NA	TRBD1	TRBV5-1	CASSHGQGGVAFF
NA	TRBD2	TRBV11-3	CASSPLAGRTDTQYF
NA	NA	TRBV3-1/TRBV3-2	CASSQDNREETQYF
NA	TRBD1	TRBV6-2/TRBV6-3	CASSYGQVREQYF
NA	NA	TRBV2	CASSPQGWGTGELFF
NA	TRBD2	TRBV19	CASSTSGSEQYF
NA	NA	TRBV18	CASSPQSGASGNTIYF
NA	NA	TRBV15	CATSPTGGTGEKLFF
NA	NA	TRBV2	CASSELRLAAEQYF
NA	TRBD1	TRBV29-1	CSVGTGGFSGEKLFF
NA	NA	TRBV19	CASSTWGPGQPQHF
NA	TRBD1	TRBV9	CASSVAGTGSVYEQYF
NA	TRBD2	TRBV5-8	CASSLGRGLAGVNIQYF
NA	TRBD1	TRBV18	CASSQDRGRVQGYTF
NA	TRBD1	TRBV28	CASSPTGKSYEQYF
NA	NA	TRBV6-5	CASSYSSGTQYF
once	NA	TRBV6-5	CASSNTYEQYF
NA	TRBD1	TRBV9	CASSVGVGGYLGETQYF
once	NA	TRBV18	CASSPDLEGEQYF
NA	NA	TRBV28	CASSLVGATNEKLFF
few	NA	TRBV10-2	CASSQGNQPQHF
NA	NA	TRBV7-9	CASSFKSSNEKLFF
NA	NA	TRBV28	CVSYGTTNEKLFF
NA	TRBD1	TRBV29-1	CSVGGQGALHEQYF
NA	TRBD2	TRBV9	CASSETSLAGGNTGELFF
NA	TRBD2	TRBV18	CASSPTSAAYNEQFF
NA	NA	TRBV7-6	CASSPGTSTDTQYF
NA	TRBD1	TRBV25-1	CASAGTEGEGYTF
NA	TRBD1	TRBV29-1	CSAPGQMTGDTEAFF
NA	TRBD1	TRBV7-8	CASSVGQGAVHSPLHF
NA	TRBD1	TRBV27	CASSQGTGATYEQYF
NA	TRBD1	TRBV7-9	CASSSQNRTGKRGTQYF
NA	TRBD1	TRBV5-6	CASSLGDRSNF
NA	NA	TRBV30	CAWSSSGANVLTF